The 17 T cell receptor beta chains listed next were all sequenced from one sample in a study of blood T cell repertoires in COVID-19. TCRdb keeps only in-frame clones here, not all; method: immunoSEQ multiplex PCR. The repertoire holds tens of thousands of clones, with 70% to 85% as singletons. Sequencing was done on a sample of peripheral blood. The receptors stem from a woman aged 60-75 years in a cohort sampled during active or convalescent COVID-19.

This clone was picked up many times. The chain carries TRBV6-2 or TRBV6-3 and TRBJ2-1; no definite D call. Germline loops: CDR1 MNHEY, CDR2 SVGEGT. V gave up 0 bases and J gave up 6 bases, with 9 bases separating them. The CDR3 is made up of 14 amino acids. CDR3 sequence: CASSYSKLFNEQFF. CDR3 DNA: TGTGCCAGCAGTTACTCGAAACTTTTCAATGAGCAGTTCTTC.

This clone was seen more than once but under ten times. The chain carries TRBV4-2 and TRBJ1-2, with no clear D. V dropped 0 bases and J dropped 8 bases, with 13 bases sitting between them. The CDR3 loop spans 14 amino acids. Germline V gives CDR1 LGHNA, CDR2 YNFKEQ. The CDR3 nucleotides are TGTGCCAGCAGCCAAGAGTCGGTCAGCGGCGGCTACACCTTC. Residues: CASSQESVSGGYTF.

The chain links TRBV6-1 to TRBJ1-2; tentative D call: TRBD1 (5 bases). Trimming took off 3 bases at V and 2 bases at J, with 25 bases between the two ends. This CDR3 region has 19 residues. In germline, CDR1 is MNHNS, CDR2 SASEGT. This CDR3 reads CASSDARDSKRILNYGYTF. In DNA, the CDR3 is TGTGCCAGCAGTGACGCTCGGGACTCCAAACGGATTTTAAACTATGGCTACACCTTC.

The chain has TRBV7-8 and TRBJ2-7; the D gene is possibly TRBD1 (5 bases). This CDR3 comprises 15 residues. V was pared by 4 bases and J by 2 bases, with 15 bases between. Germline V gene lookup returns CDR1 SGHVS and CDR2 FQNEAQ. The CDR3 spells CASSSIDSVTYEQYF. CDR3 DNA: TGTGCCAGCAGCTCAATCGACAGCGTAACCTACGAGCAGTACTTC.

The V call is TRBV7-9, the J call TRBJ2-3, with D possibly TRBD1 on 5 matching bases. V was clipped by 5 bases and J by 2 bases, with 11 bases between them. Germline V gene sequence: CDR1 SEHNR, CDR2 FQNEAQ (reference sequence). The CDR3 covers 14 residues. CDR3 DNA: TGTGCCAGCAGCCCTCGACAGATCACAGATACGCAGTATTTT. Translated: CASSPRQITDTQYF.

CDR3 coding DNA: TGTGCCAGCAGTGAAGACAGGAGCAGAAACACCATATATTTT. Protein sequence: CASSEDRSRNTIYF. The chain joins TRBV6-1 to TRBJ1-3, with D possibly TRBD1 on 5 matching bases. V was shortened by 1 base and J by 5 bases, with 9 bases between the two germline ends. This CDR3 comprises 14 residues. CDR1 and CDR2 (germline): MNHNS, SASEGT.

This clone has only a few counts. The rearrangement links TRBV9 to TRBJ2-5; 7 bases align to TRBD2. Germline CDR1 and CDR2: SGDLS and YYNGEE. The CDR3 is 16 amino acids. The V segment lost 1 base and the J segment 2 bases; nucleotides outside the gene matches: 8. For the CDR3, the DNA is TGTGCCAGCAGCGTAACCCCGACAGCGGGACAAGAGACCCAGTACTTC. Its translation is CASSVTPTAGQETQYF.

This clone turned up a few times. V is TRBV7-9 and J is TRBJ2-2; possible D gene TRBD2, 6 bases. V gave up 6 bases and J gave up 8 bases, with 22 bases separating them. CDR3 length equals 16 residues. Germline CDR1 SEHNR, CDR2 FQNEAQ (reference sequence). CDR3 region: CASSLRLVRALGELFF. The CDR3, as DNA: TGTGCCAGCAGTCTTCGACTAGTCAGGGCTCTGGGGGAGCTGTTTTTT.

This chain connects TRBV5-1 to TRBJ1-6, with 8 bases lining up with TRBD1. The CDR3 runs 15 residues. Germline CDR1 SGHRS, CDR2 YFSETQ. The ends lost 3 bases at V and 6 bases at J; junction bases unmatched: 5. CDR3 DNA: TGCGCCAGCAGCTCCGGGACAGGACTTAATTCACCCCTCCACTTT. It specifies CASSSGTGLNSPLHF.

The gene calls are TRBV5-1 and TRBJ1-1, with 9 positions matching TRBD1. Germline loops: CDR1 SGHRS, CDR2 YFSETQ. This CDR3 region has 13 residues. J was trimmed by 2 bases and V by 9 bases; bases with no gene match: 5. The DNA of the CDR3 is TGCGCCACTCACAGGGGGCCTAACACTGAAGCTTTCTTT. Its protein is CATHRGPNTEAFF. Supplemented by reference TRBV5-1 and TRBJ1-1, the full variable domain reads KAGVTQTPRYLIKTRGQQVTLSCSPISGHRSVSWYQQTPGQGLQFLFEYFSETQRNKGNFPGRFSGRQFSNSRSEMNVSTLELGDSALYLCATHRGPNTEAFFGQGTRLTVV.

The chain uses TRBV9 and TRBJ2-7, with a possible D match to TRBD2 (5 bases). The CDR3 extends over 13 amino acids. Germline loops: CDR1 SGDLS, CDR2 YYNGEE. Trimming removed 4 bases at V and 3 bases at J, with 11 bases between. This chain's CDR3 is CASSRGENYEQYF. CDR3 nucleotides: TGTGCCAGCAGCCGGGGAGAAAACTACGAGCAGTACTTC.

V is TRBV4-1 and J is TRBJ1-5, with D unresolved. This CDR3 has 18 amino acids. Germline lookup yields CDR1 MGHRA and CDR2 YSYEKL. Trimming stripped 0 bases from V and 0 bases from J, with 15 bases between. The CDR3 here is CASSQEFQDFYSNQPQHF. The CDR3 DNA sequence: TGCGCCAGCAGCCAAGAGTTCCAGGACTTCTATAGCAATCAGCCCCAGCATTTT.

This sequence joins TRBV29-1 and TRBJ1-4; 8 bases map to TRBD1. Germline V CDR1 and CDR2: SQVTM, ANQGSEA. Trimming cost V 6 bases and J 6 bases; bases outside gene matches: 15. CDR3 length: 16 residues. In DNA form, the CDR3 reads TGCAGCGTCCAGCGGAATGGGCAGGGGGCGTATGAAAAACTGTTTTTT. This codes for CSVQRNGQGAYEKLFF.

The rearrangement links TRBV18 to TRBJ2-3; a weak D match, TRBD2 (5 bases). CDR3 size: 15 residues. Germline V gene lookup returns CDR1 KGHSH and CDR2 LQKENI. V lost 1 base and J lost 0, with 8 bases in between. The CDR3 DNA follows: TGTGCCAGCTCACCACGTGGCGGGAGCACAGATACGCAGTATTTT. Amino acids: CASSPRGGSTDTQYF. Full variable domain (outside the CDR3, taken from reference TRBV18 and TRBJ2-3): NAGVMQNPRHLVRRRGQEARLRCSPMKGHSHVYWYRQLPEEGLKFMVYLQKENIIDESGMPKERFSAEFPKEGPSILRIQQVVRGDSAAYFCASSPRGGSTDTQYFGPGTRLTVL.

V gene TRBV2 combines with J gene TRBJ2-1; a possible D gene is TRBD2 (6 bases). This CDR3 contains 14 residues. Germline lookup yields CDR1 SNHLY and CDR2 FYNNEI. Trimming shortened V by 7 bases and J by 6 bases, and 16 bases separated the two germline ends. The CDR3 sequence: CASKGTSSVNEQFF. Written as DNA, the CDR3 is TGTGCCAGCAAGGGGACTTCCTCGGTCAATGAGCAGTTCTTC.

The V gene is TRBV11-2, the J gene TRBJ1-1; TRBD1 matches 9 bases. Germline CDR1 reads SGHAT; CDR2 reads FQNNGV. The CDR3 is 11 amino acids. V gave up 8 bases and J gave up 7 bases; unmatched junction bases: 2. The CDR3 sequence: CASDRGGEAFF. CDR3 nucleotide sequence: TGTGCCAGCGACAGGGGGGGTGAAGCTTTCTTT.

This chain uses TRBV27 with TRBJ1-1, with D hard to call. V dropped 5 bases and J dropped 0 bases, with 10 bases sitting between them. Germline CDR1 and CDR2: MNHEY and SMNVEV (reference sequence). This CDR3 is 14 amino acids long. The CDR3 is CASSPRGMNTEAFF. CDR3 DNA sequence: TGTGCCAGCAGTCCCAGAGGCATGAACACTGAAGCTTTCTTT.